The rows below give T cell receptor beta chains drawn from one sample of a study of neoadjuvant nivolumab and ipilimumab in lung cancer. Libraries were prepared by immunoSEQ multiplex PCR; TCRdb keeps only in-frame clonotypes and omits some of them. Of thousands of clones in the sample, about 80% are singletons; the top ten hold approximately 4.8%. The source material was peripheral blood, sampled after neoadjuvant nivolumab, alone or with ipilimumab, at or shortly before surgery. Receptor source: an adult with non-small cell lung cancer. The CDR3 runs from the conserved cysteine through the conserved F or W. D genes are given only for firm matches. A row's size may be missing; if present it is once, few, many or a size class.

J | V | size | length | D | DNA | CDR3
TRBJ1-6 | TRBV18 | NA | 15 | NA | TGTGCCAGCTCAGAGACAGGATCTTATAATTCACCCCTCCACTTT | CASSETGSYNSPLHF
TRBJ2-6 | TRBV7-9 | NA | 14 | NA | TGTGCCAGCAGCGTTCAAAGTCGGGCCAACGTCCTGACTTTC | CASSVQSRANVLTF
TRBJ2-3 | TRBV7-2 | NA | 17 | TRBD2 | TGTGCCAGCAGCGCCCGGAATAGCGGGGGAGGCACAGATACGCAGTATTTT | CASSARNSGGGTDTQYF
TRBJ2-7 | TRBV11-2 | NA | 14 | NA | TGTGCCAGCAGCCTTGACAGACCTCAGCGCGAGCAGTACTTC | CASSLDRPQREQYF
TRBJ1-1 | TRBV11-1 | NA | 16 | NA | TGTGCCAGCAGCTCCAAAGGGGATTTCGGGAACACTGAAGCTTTCTTT | CASSSKGDFGNTEAFF
TRBJ2-1 | TRBV5-4 | NA | 15 | NA | TGTGCCAGCAGCTTGGTTTCGGACGGATACAATGAGCAGTTCTTC | CASSLVSDGYNEQFF
TRBJ2-1 | TRBV10-1 | NA | 13 | NA | TGCGCCAGCAGTTCGTCCGGGGTGAATGAGCAGTTCTTC | CASSSSGVNEQFF
TRBJ1-1 | TRBV29-1 | NA | 14 | NA | TGCAGCGTTCGGGCAGGTGGGGTGAACACTGAAGCTTTCTTT | CSVRAGGVNTEAFF
TRBJ2-4 | TRBV19 | NA | 16 | TRBD2 | TGTGCCAGTAGTATGGGACCAGCGGGGGGTGAAAACATTCAGTACTTC | CASSMGPAGGENIQYF
TRBJ2-7 | TRBV6-1 | NA | 13 | NA | TGTGCCAGCAGTGGGACCGAAACCTACGAGCAGTACTTC | CASSGTETYEQYF
TRBJ1-5 | TRBV10-3 | NA | 14 | NA | TGTGCCATCAGTGAGTCGTATAGCAATCAGCCCCAGCATTTT | CAISESYSNQPQHF
TRBJ1-5 | TRBV5-1 | few | 14 | NA | TGCGCCAGCAGCTTGCAAGTGGGAGATCAGCCCCAGCATTTT | CASSLQVGDQPQHF
TRBJ1-1 | TRBV5-8 | large | 16 | TRBD1 | TGTGCCAGCAGCTTGGAAGTCAGGGGGGTCGACACTGAAGCTTTCTTT | CASSLEVRGVDTEAFF
TRBJ2-2 | TRBV2 | once | 14 | NA | TGTGCCAGCAGAGGGGCTCGGGAGACCGGGGAGCTGTTTTTT | CASRGARETGELFF
TRBJ2-1 | TRBV25-1 | NA | 13 | NA | TGTGCCAGCAGTGAATACCCTTACAATGAGCAGTTCTTC | CASSEYPYNEQFF
TRBJ2-3 | TRBV2 | NA | 16 | TRBD2 | TGTGCCAGCAGCGATTCGGGACTAGCGGGAAAAGATACGCAGTATTTT | CASSDSGLAGKDTQYF
TRBJ1-3 | TRBV6-1 | NA | 16 | NA | TGTGCCAGCAGTGATCAGGGCTCACCCTCTGGAAACACCATATATTTT | CASSDQGSPSGNTIYF
TRBJ1-1 | TRBV6-5 | NA | 12 | TRBD1 | TGTGCCAGCAGTTACGGGGACAGAACCGCGTTCTTT | CASSYGDRTAFF
TRBJ2-1 | TRBV2 | NA | 13 | NA | TGTGCCAGCAGACCAAGCTCCTACAATGAGCAGTTCTTC | CASRPSSYNEQFF
TRBJ2-1 | TRBV9 | NA | 17 | TRBD1 | TGTGCCAGCAGCGCGATGCCCCGGGACAGGGGTAACAATGAGCAGTTCTTC | CASSAMPRDRGNNEQFF
TRBJ1-2 | TRBV19 | few | 13 | NA | TGTGCCAGTAGTATGCTAGTTAACTATGGCTACACCTTC | CASSMLVNYGYTF
TRBJ2-7 | TRBV7-3 | hyperexpanded | 15 | NA | TGTGCCAGCAGCTTAAGGCCAAGTGTCGTCTACGAGCAGTACTTC | CASSLRPSVVYEQYF
TRBJ1-1 | TRBV7-2 | NA | 16 | NA | TGTGCCAGCAGCTTAGGTCCAAGCGGAGGGGGGACTGAAGCTTTCTTT | CASSLGPSGGGTEAFF
TRBJ2-1 | TRBV9 | once | 14 | NA | TGTGCCAGCAGCGTAAATACAGACTACAATGAGCAGTTCTTC | CASSVNTDYNEQFF
TRBJ1-2 | TRBV5-4 | few | 15 | NA | TGTGCCAGCAGCTCTATCTCGACAGTAAACTATGGCTACACCTTC | CASSSISTVNYGYTF
TRBJ1-5 | TRBV2 | once | 14 | NA | TGTGCCAGCACTCAGGATGGGGGAGGTCAGCCCCAGCATTTT | CASTQDGGGQPQHF
TRBJ1-5 | TRBV19 | once | 14 | NA | TGTGCCAGCGCGACCAACGACAGAAATCAGCCCCAGCATTTT | CASATNDRNQPQHF
TRBJ2-7 | TRBV7-9 | NA | 11 | TRBD2 | TGTGCCACCATGGGGGGGTACGAGCAGTACTTC | CATMGGYEQYF
TRBJ1-5 | TRBV2 | NA | 12 | NA | TGTGCCAGCAGTCCGTCAGATCAGCCCCAGCATTTT | CASSPSDQPQHF
TRBJ1-6 | TRBV27 | NA | 15 | NA | TGTGCCAGCAGTTTAGAGGGAATCTATAATTCACCCCTCCACTTT | CASSLEGIYNSPLHF
TRBJ1-3 | TRBV11-2 | once | 17 | TRBD1 | TGTGCCAGCAGCTTAAGCCCTACAGGGGAAGCTGGAAACACCATATATTTT | CASSLSPTGEAGNTIYF
TRBJ2-3 | TRBV18 | few | 18 | TRBD1 | TGTGCCAGCTCCTACTTAGTCCCGGGACAGAGTCACACAGATACGCAGTATTTT | CASSYLVPGQSHTDTQYF
TRBJ2-7 | TRBV14 | NA | 13 | NA | TGTGCCAGCAGCCAACTTTTAGGGAACGAGCAGTACTTC | CASSQLLGNEQYF
TRBJ2-2 | TRBV10-3 | NA | 16 | TRBD2 | TGTGCCATCAGCCTTACTAGCGCCAAGAACACCGGGGAGCTGTTTTTT | CAISLTSAKNTGELFF
TRBJ2-1 | TRBV5-1 | NA | 15 | NA | TGCGCCAGCAGCTTGGGCCGTCAGGGGGGGAATGAGCAGTTCTTC | CASSLGRQGGNEQFF
TRBJ1-5 | TRBV6-1 | NA | 14 | TRBD1 | TGTGCCAGCAGTGGCGGACAGGGGGCCAAACCCCAGCATTTT | CASSGGQGAKPQHF
TRBJ1-5 | TRBV29-1 | NA | 13 | NA | TGCAGCGTTGCTGTGGGTTCGGGTCAGCCCCAGCATTTT | CSVAVGSGQPQHF
TRBJ2-6 | TRBV13 | NA | 24 | NA | TGTGCCAGCAGCTTTTACGATGAGCTCTCCAAAACAGGATTAATTGTCTCTGGGGCCAACGTCCTGACTTTC | CASSFYDELSKTGLIVSGANVLTF
TRBJ1-4 | TRBV5-1 | few | 15 | NA | TGCGCCAGCAGCCCCGTGGGTTCGGACGGTGAAAAACTGTTTTTT | CASSPVGSDGEKLFF
TRBJ1-2 | TRBV27 | NA | 12 | NA | TGTGCCAGCAGTCTATGGGGTAGGGAACAGACATTC | CASSLWGREQTF
TRBJ2-1 | TRBV4-2 | NA | 12 | NA | TGTGCCAGCAGCCAAGCCCCGGGCAAGCAGTTCTTC | CASSQAPGKQFF
TRBJ2-3 | TRBV27 | NA | 12 | NA | TGTGCCAGCAGAGCCCGAATGGACACGCAGTATTTT | CASRARMDTQYF
TRBJ2-7 | TRBV20-1 | large | 11 | NA | TGCAGTGCTTTGAGGGGGGACGAGCAGTACTTC | CSALRGDEQYF
TRBJ1-2 | TRBV28 | NA | 15 | NA | TGTGCCAGCAGTTTTGGGCCCCGGGGTAACTATGGCTACACCTTC | CASSFGPRGNYGYTF
TRBJ2-1 | TRBV9 | NA | 12 | NA | TGTGCCAGCAGCGGGAAGCGGAATGAGCAGTTCTTC | CASSGKRNEQFF
TRBJ2-6 | TRBV7-8 | NA | 18 | TRBD2 | TGTGCCAGCAGCTTAGCGGGACTAGCGGGGACCGGGGCCAACGTCCTGACTTTC | CASSLAGLAGTGANVLTF
TRBJ2-7 | TRBV29-1 | NA | 15 | NA | TGCAGCGTCCTCGGCGGCGTGTTGAGCTCCTACGAGCAGTACTTC | CSVLGGVLSSYEQYF
TRBJ1-2 | TRBV4-1 | NA | 15 | NA | TGCGCCAGCAGCCAAGGTCAGGGTGTTATCTATGGCTACACCTTC | CASSQGQGVIYGYTF
TRBJ2-2 | TRBV7-9 | once | 18 | TRBD2 | TGTGCCAGCAGCTTAGGCGGGAGGGGGAGCGCGAACACCGGGGAGCTGTTTTTT | CASSLGGRGSANTGELFF